One and the same sample provided the 17 T cell receptor beta chains below, sequenced in a study of blood T cells in healthy people across ages. PCR was performed a second time for about 6 to 12 cycles using a sample-barcoded 5' primer and a J-beta primer mix. TCRdb re-analysed the 5' RACE reads in MiXCR, keeping a single row per CDR3 protein. The sample contains 600,000 or so distinct CDR3 sequences, less than 60% of which appear only once. Source material: blood. The receptors here all came from a man at least 80 years old in good health.

This clonotype was observed at least ten times. The chain couples TRBV6-6 to TRBJ1-4; TRBD1 is a possible D gene (5 bases). Germline assignment: CDR1 MNHNY and CDR2 SVGAGI (reference sequence). With 9 bases removed from V and 0 bases from J, the gap between germline ends came to 17 bases. The CDR3 loop spans 16 amino acids. Written as DNA, the CDR3 is TGTGCCAGTAGGGACGGGCCCGCTTCAACTAATGAAAAACTGTTTTTT. It encodes CASRDGPASTNEKLFF.

This clonotype has just a few counts. The chain links TRBV9 to TRBJ2-5; maybe TRBD2 (6 bases). CDR1 is SGDLS and CDR2 is YYNGEE in the germline V gene. The CDR3 runs to 15 residues. V lost 3 bases, J lost 2 bases, and 14 bases lay in between. The CDR3 loop reads CASSGGRGRQETQYF. The CDR3 DNA reads as TGTGCCAGCAGCGGCGGGCGGGGCAGACAAGAGACCCAGTACTTC.

The V gene is TRBV6-1, the J gene TRBJ1-2, with a tentative D call TRBD1 (5 bases). Germline assignment: CDR1 MNHNS and CDR2 SASEGT. This CDR3 has 13 amino acids. The V and J ends lost 4 bases and 7 bases respectively, with 13 bases between them. As DNA, the CDR3 is TGTGCCAGCAGTGGTAAAGGAGGGGCTGGCTACACCTTC. This gives the protein CASSGKGGAGYTF.

This clonotype has just a few counts. The chain combines TRBV20-1 with TRBJ2-4, with D perhaps matching TRBD2 (5 bases). CDR1 is DFQATT and CDR2 is SNEGSKA in the germline V gene (reference sequence). The CDR3 has 11 amino acids. The ends were cut back, 6 bases at V and 9 bases at J, with 12 bases in the middle. The CDR3 coding sequence is TGCAGTGCCGACCGGACTGCCATTCAGTACTTC. Residues: CSADRTAIQYF.

This clonotype has a handful of counts. The J gene is TRBJ1-1, the V gene TRBV6-1; tentative D call: TRBD1 (5 bases). Trimming left V 4 bases short and J 4 bases short, with 10 bases between. The CDR3 covers 13 residues. CDR1 MNHNS and CDR2 SASEGT come from the germline V gene. CDR3 sequence: CASSVEGVTEAFF. DNA of the CDR3: TGTGCCAGCAGTGTCGAAGGGGTCACTGAAGCTTTCTTT.

This rearrangement joins TRBV29-1 to TRBJ2-5; 10 positions agree with TRBD1. Per the germline V gene, CDR1 is SQVTM and CDR2 is ANQGSEA. Unmatched junction bases numbered 8, after V lost 5 bases and J lost 5 bases. This CDR3 comprises 14 residues. The CDR3 DNA follows: TGCAGCGTTCTACGGGACAGGGGTCGGGAGACCCAGTACTTC. Encoded protein: CSVLRDRGRETQYF.

This clonotype showed up just a few times. The chain joins TRBV7-9 to TRBJ1-4, with D uncertain. This CDR3 region has 12 residues. The germline V gene has CDR1 SEHNR and CDR2 FQNEAQ (reference sequence). Trimming left V 1 base short and J 13 bases short, with 10 bases between. For the CDR3, the DNA is TGTGCCAGCAGCTTAGACTCGGGTGGACTGTTTTTT. This gives the protein CASSLDSGGLFF.

V is TRBV7-2 and J is TRBJ2-7; D is unresolved. Between the trimmed V and J ends, which lost 1 base and 0 bases, there was a span of 7 bases. This CDR3 region has 14 residues. Germline V CDR1 and CDR2: SGHTA, FQGNSA. The CDR3 loop reads CASSLEADSYEQYF. As DNA, the CDR3 is TGTGCCAGCAGCTTAGAGGCAGACTCCTACGAGCAGTACTTC.

About this clonotype itself: Sequence at one end of the junction differs from germline and may be a read error. The CDR3 DNA reads as TGTGCCGGCAGCTCCCGGGACAGGGGTTCGCAAGAGACCCAGTACTTC. Its protein is CAGSSRDRGSQETQYF. The chain links TRBV5-5 to TRBJ2-5, with TRBD1 identical over 10 bases. Germline V lookup: CDR1 SGHKS, CDR2 YYEKEE (reference sequence). The CDR3 loop spans 16 amino acids.

In this sample, this clonotype turned up a few times. This chain uses TRBV6-5 with TRBJ1-6; D not certain. Trimming took off 6 bases at V and 1 base at J, with 7 bases between the two ends. From germline, CDR1 is MNHEY and CDR2 SVGAGI. This CDR3 region has 14 residues. The CDR3 DNA reads as TGTGCCAGCAGGAGGGTGTCCTATAATTCACCCCTCCACTTT. It is translated as CASRRVSYNSPLHF.

The rearrangement uses TRBV6-5 and TRBJ1-2; no definite D call. The CDR3 runs 14 residues. V lost 0 bases to trimming and J lost 7 bases, with 12 bases between them. The V gene's germline CDR1 is MNHEY and CDR2 SVGAGI. This chain's CDR3 is CASSYSQSNRGYTF. Here the CDR3 DNA reads TGTGCCAGCAGTTACTCCCAGTCTAACCGTGGCTACACCTTC.

This clonotype was detected ten times or more. The genes are TRBV7-8 and TRBJ2-7; TRBD1 aligns across 10 bases. V shed 3 bases and J 4 bases; nucleotides not matched to a gene: 3. The CDR3 extends over 14 amino acids. Germline values: CDR1 SGHVS, CDR2 FQNEAQ. CDR3 region: CASSLRTGGYEQYF. The CDR3 DNA sequence: TGTGCCAGCAGCTTGAGGACAGGGGGTTACGAGCAGTACTTC.

In this sample, this clonotype turned up a few times. The chain's CDR3 is CASSLQGMQNTEAFF. The CDR3 coding sequence is TGTGCCAGCAGCTTACAGGGGATGCAAAACACTGAAGCTTTCTTT. This chain joins TRBV7-2 and TRBJ1-1; D possibly corresponds to TRBD1 (6 bases). The CDR3 loop spans 15 amino acids. Trimming stripped 2 bases from V and 2 bases from J, with 12 bases between. The V gene's germline CDR1 is SGHTA and CDR2 FQGNSA.

Here the CDR3 DNA reads TGTGCCAGCAGCTTAGGGGCCGCCCAGGGTGTTAATGGCAATCAGCCCCAGCATTTT. Protein product: CASSLGAAQGVNGNQPQHF. The V and J genes are TRBV7-8 and TRBJ1-5; a possible D gene is TRBD1 (5 bases). Trimming took 1 base from V and 2 from J, leaving 21 bases between them. The CDR3 length is 19 residues. CDR1 is SGHVS, CDR2 FQNEAQ, per germline.

This clonotype was counted only a few times. The chain couples TRBV29-1 to TRBJ2-1, with D unresolved. Trimming shortened V by 3 bases and J by 6 bases, and 12 bases separated the two germline ends. The CDR3 is 13 amino acids. Germline loops: CDR1 SQVTM, CDR2 ANQGSEA. CDR3 coding DNA: TGCAGCGTTGAGAAGGGAATCCTCAATGAGCAGTTCTTC. Translating it yields CSVEKGILNEQFF.

This rearrangement joins TRBV20-1 to TRBJ2-1; D is unclear. The germline V and J ends were trimmed by 0 bases and 11 bases, with 8 bases remaining between them. Germline CDR1 and CDR2: DFQATT and SNEGSKA (reference sequence). The CDR3 runs 11 residues. The chain's CDR3 is CSARDWTKQFF. The CDR3 coding sequence is TGCAGTGCTAGAGATTGGACCAAGCAGTTCTTC.

Only a few counts were recorded for this clonotype. The chain carries TRBV7-9 and TRBJ2-7; D could derive from TRBD1 or TRBD2 (5 bases each). Trimming took off 4 bases at V and 0 bases at J, with 19 bases between the two ends. The CDR3 is 17 residues long. Germline-derived CDR1 and CDR2 are SEHNR and FQNEAQ (reference sequence). CDR3 region: CASSSPTGAPYSYEQYF. The CDR3 coding sequence is TGTGCCAGCAGCTCACCCACCGGGGCGCCGTACTCCTACGAGCAGTACTTC.